The 18 T cell receptor beta chains below were found in one sample sequenced in a study of blood T cells in healthy people across ages. Primers used in a second PCR of roughly 6 to 12 cycles were a sample-barcoded 5' primer and a J-beta primer mix. TCRdb recomputed calls from the 5' RACE reads with MiXCR, one row per CDR3 protein. The table has around 900,000 distinct CDR3 sequences, roughly 47% seen once. Sequencing input: blood. All receptors come from a woman aged 60-75 years in good health.

This clonotype was seen a few times. The J gene is TRBJ2-5, the V gene TRBV4-2, with 10 bases aligning to TRBD2. The germline V gene has CDR1 LGHNA and CDR2 YNFKEQ. The trim removed 1 base at V and 3 bases at J, leaving 8 bases unmatched. CDR3 size: 17 residues. The CDR3 region is CASSQVPLLAGEETQYF. The CDR3 coding sequence is TGTGCCAGCAGCCAAGTCCCCCTCCTAGCGGGAGAAGAGACCCAGTACTTC.

The genes are TRBV27 and TRBJ2-4, with D perhaps assigned TRBD1 or TRBD2 (6 bases each). The assigned J gene may be wrong: the sequence end matches TRBJ2-7 better. CDR1 and CDR2 from the germline V gene are MNHEY and SMNVEV (reference sequence). This CDR3 comprises 15 residues. The CDR3 coding sequence is TGTGCCAGCAGTTTAAGGGGGGAGTTGAGATACGAGCAGTACTTC. Its protein is CASSLRGELRYEQYF.

This clonotype was detected only a few times. This chain uses TRBV27 with TRBJ2-7; TRBD2 aligns across 12 bases. This CDR3 contains 14 residues. The trim removed 2 bases at V and 11 bases at J, leaving 7 bases unmatched. CDR1 and CDR2 (germline): MNHEY, SMNVEV (reference sequence). For the CDR3, the DNA is TGTGCCAGCAGTTTAAGGCTAGCGGGAGGGCGGGAGTACTTC. Translated, it gives CASSLRLAGGREYF.

This clonotype was picked up a small number of times. The chain recombines TRBV12-3 or TRBV12-4 with TRBJ2-3; TRBD2 agrees at 8 bases. V dropped 5 bases and J dropped 4; count of bases not matched to a gene: 5. The CDR3 loop spans 14 amino acids. For the CDR3, the DNA is TGTGCCAGCAGTATAGGACTAGCTTCAGATACGCAGTATTTT. Protein product: CASSIGLASDTQYF.

This clonotype came up many times. V and J are TRBV30 and TRBJ2-5; a weak D match, TRBD2 (5 bases). The CDR3 is 13 amino acids. Germline V gives CDR1 GTSNPN, CDR2 SVGIG (reference sequence). V lost 0 bases to trimming and J lost 11 bases, with 16 bases between them. CDR3 DNA: TGTGCCTGGAGTGTAACCGGAAAGAGGGAGCAGTACTTC. As protein: CAWSVTGKREQYF.

The rearrangement links TRBV19 to TRBJ2-5; maybe TRBD2 (6 bases). The DNA end favors TRBJ2-7, so the J call may be wrong. CDR1 and CDR2 from the germline V gene are LNHDA and SQIVND (reference sequence). The CDR3 contains 14 residues. The CDR3 bases are TGTGCCAGTAGTATCACCGGGAGTTCCCGCGAGCAGTACTTC. It encodes CASSITGSSREQYF.

This clonotype was recorded many times. CDR3 sequence: CASSLSGISEQYF. CDR3 sequence (DNA): TGTGCCAGCAGCCTTAGCGGGATTTCTGAGCAGTACTTC. The V call is TRBV7-9, the J call TRBJ2-7, with 8 bases lining up with TRBD2. The junction had 7 bases not matched to a gene; V was cut back by 5 bases and J by 7 bases. Germline loops: CDR1 SEHNR, CDR2 FQNEAQ (reference sequence). This CDR3 has 13 residues. Filled out from reference TRBV7-9 and TRBJ2-7, the complete variable domain reads DTGVSQNPRHKITKRGQNVTFRCDPISEHNRLYWYRQTLGQGPEFLTYFQNEAQLEKSRLLSDRFSAERPKGSFSTLEIQRTEQGDSAMYLCASSLSGISEQYFGPGTRLTVT.

Ten or more counts support this clonotype. This rearrangement joins TRBV12-3 or TRBV12-4 to TRBJ2-6; 7 bases map to TRBD1. V gave up 5 bases and J gave up 2 bases; unmatched junction bases: 3. The CDR3 has 15 residues. The CDR3 bases are TGTGCCAGCAGTCACGACAGGGCTGGGGCCAACGTCCTGACTTTC. It codes for CASSHDRAGANVLTF.

The chain joins TRBV20-1 to TRBJ2-3; D may be TRBD2 (5 bases). Germline V lookup: CDR1 DFQATT, CDR2 SNEGSKA (reference sequence). The CDR3 totals 13 residues. Trimming cost V 6 bases and J 0 bases, with 10 bases left between them. The chain's CDR3 is CSALDSSTDTQYF. The DNA for the CDR3 is TGCAGTGCCCTGGACTCTAGCACAGATACGCAGTATTTT.

The chain joins TRBV29-1 to TRBJ2-1; 16 nucleotides agree with TRBD2. Trimming took 6 bases from V and 12 from J; bases not matched to a gene: 8. This CDR3 contains 14 residues. Germline V gives CDR1 SQVTM, CDR2 ANQGSEA. The CDR3 spells CSVQGGLAGGLQFF. In DNA form, the CDR3 reads TGCAGCGTCCAAGGGGGACTAGCGGGAGGGCTGCAGTTCTTC.

This clonotype was found a few times. The rearrangement joins TRBV29-1 to TRBJ2-5, with 8 bases matching TRBD1. This CDR3 region has 16 residues. The germline CDR1 and CDR2 sequences are SQVTM and ANQGSEA. V lost 3 bases to trimming and J lost 2 bases; unmatched junction nucleotides: 11. The CDR3 DNA sequence: TGCAGCGTTGATGAGTCGGGACAGGCGCATCAAGAGACCCAGTACTTC. Translation gives CSVDESGQAHQETQYF. The complete variable domain, with remaining parts taken from reference TRBV29-1 and TRBJ2-5, reads SAVISQKPSRDICQRGTSLTIQCQVDSQVTMMFWYRQQPGQSLTLIATANQGSEATYESGFVIDKFPISRPNLTFSTLTVSNMSPEDSSIYLCSVDESGQAHQETQYFGPGTRLLVL.

The chain recombines TRBV15 with TRBJ2-6, with D unresolved. Germline V gives CDR1 LNHNV, CDR2 YYDKDF (reference sequence). With 5 bases removed from V and 4 bases from J, the gap between germline ends came to 12 bases. The CDR3 spans 15 residues. The CDR3 nucleotides read TGTGCCACCAGCGGTGGAATGTCGGGGGCCAACGTCCTGACTTTC. Translating gives CATSGGMSGANVLTF.

The chain is built from TRBV6-2 or TRBV6-3 and TRBJ2-5; TRBD1 matches at 7 bases. The V gene's germline CDR1 is MNHEY and CDR2 SVGEGT. The CDR3 extends over 18 amino acids. The V segment lost 4 bases and the J segment 1 base; nucleotides outside the gene matches: 15. The CDR3 DNA follows: TGTGCCAGCAGTTCCGACCTAGACGGCTGGACAGGCCAAGAGACCCAGTACTTC. Encoded protein: CASSSDLDGWTGQETQYF.

A single count supports this clonotype. This sequence joins TRBV5-1 and TRBJ2-1; 14 bases match TRBD2. The CDR3 contains 20 residues. V was pared by 3 bases and J by 7 bases, with 18 bases of the junction left unmatched. Looked up from germline, CDR1 is SGHRS and CDR2 is YFSETQ. The CDR3 DNA reads TGCGCCAGCAGCTCATGGACTAGCGGGAGGATTAGTATAGCAGTTAATGAGCAGTTCTTC. Encoded protein: CASSSWTSGRISIAVNEQFF.

This clonotype showed up just a few times. The gene calls are TRBV5-5 and TRBJ2-7, with D perhaps TRBD2 (5 bases). Germline values: CDR1 SGHKS, CDR2 YYEKEE (reference sequence). V was clipped by 3 bases and J by 1 base, with 17 bases between them. This CDR3 contains 16 residues. The CDR3, as DNA: TGTGCCAGCAGCTATGGACTGTTGGTAGGGTCCTACGAGCAGTACTTC. As protein: CASSYGLLVGSYEQYF.

The rearrangement joins TRBV20-1 to TRBJ1-1, with D unclear. V lost 2 bases to trimming and J lost 1 base, with 2 bases between them. This CDR3 contains 11 residues. CDR1 DFQATT and CDR2 SNEGSKA come from the germline V gene (reference sequence). The CDR3 spells CSARRNTEAFF. The DNA for the CDR3 is TGCAGTGCTAGACGGAACACTGAAGCTTTCTTT.

This clonotype came up a few times. This sequence joins TRBV5-1 and TRBJ2-1; D not certain. Per the germline V gene, CDR1 is SGHRS and CDR2 is YFSETQ. Trimming took 9 bases from V and 3 from J, leaving 10 bases between them. This CDR3 is built from 12 residues. In DNA, the CDR3 is TGCGCCACTTGGCGGAACTACAATGAGCAGTTCTTC. Amino acids: CATWRNYNEQFF.

In its sample, this clonotype was seen a few times. V is TRBV29-1 and J is TRBJ2-7; perhaps TRBD1 as D (5 bases). The V gene's germline CDR1 is SQVTM and CDR2 ANQGSEA. The CDR3 runs 12 residues. Trimming pared 3 bases from V and 2 bases from J, leaving 8 bases between. For the CDR3, the DNA is TGCAGCGTTGAGGGGCACCCCTACGAGCAGTACTTC. Protein product: CSVEGHPYEQYF.